The 7 T cell receptor beta chains in this list originate from one sample, sequenced in a study of T cells in Graves' hyperthyroidism and ophthalmopathy. The TCR beta CDR3 regions underwent amplification using RNA transcripts as the source. TCR CDR3 regions were first amplified by RT-PCR with HTBI primers. TCRdb analysed the multiplex PCR reads with MiXCR anew, one entry per CDR3 protein. The table includes roughly 700,000 distinct CDR3 sequences, 17% detected once. Sequencing was done on a sample of blood. The receptors shown here come from a man aged 45-60 years with Graves' hyperthyroidism.

This clonotype was seen repeatedly, ten times or more. The rearrangement joins TRBV6-1 to TRBJ2-7; D gene uncertain. Trimming pared 9 bases from V and 0 bases from J, leaving 9 bases between. Per the germline V gene, CDR1 is MNHNS and CDR2 is SASEGT. This CDR3 is built from 12 residues. CDR3 residues: CASQSGSYEQYF. The CDR3 coding sequence is TGTGCCAGTCAATCGGGCTCCTACGAGCAGTACTTC.

This clonotype was counted at least ten times. V and J are TRBV20-1 and TRBJ2-7, with TRBD1 matching 10 bases. The CDR3 is made up of 15 amino acids. V was clipped by 6 bases and J by 5 bases; unmatched bases: 13. The germline CDR1 and CDR2 sequences are DFQATT and SNEGSKA (reference sequence). The CDR3 DNA reads TGCAGTGCCACCGACGGGACAGGGGTATCCCACGAGCAGTACTTC. Translation: CSATDGTGVSHEQYF.

This clonotype was seen only a few times. This could be a read error, since a much larger clone is one nucleotide away. The rearrangement uses TRBV28 and TRBJ2-1; D is unclear. Trimming shortened V by 2 bases and J by 10 bases, and 9 bases separated the two germline ends. The CDR3 extends over 12 amino acids. CDR1 MDHEN and CDR2 SYDVKM come from the germline V gene. CDR3 sequence: CASSLVSSEQFF. In nucleotides, the CDR3 is TGTGCCAGCAGTTTAGTAAGTTCCGAGCAGTTCTTC.

Ten or more counts support this clonotype. The rearrangement joins TRBV10-2 to TRBJ2-1; 11 positions agree with TRBD2. V gave up 7 bases and J gave up 5 bases; unmatched junction bases: 7. Germline-derived CDR1 and CDR2 are WSHSY and SAAADI. The CDR3 spans 15 residues. CDR3 loop: CASIPGLAVNNEQFF. In DNA form, the CDR3 reads TGCGCCAGCATTCCGGGACTAGCGGTAAACAATGAGCAGTTCTTC.

This clonotype appeared many times. J is TRBJ2-1 and V is TRBV6-1, with TRBD1 as a possible D gene (5 bases). The germline CDR1 and CDR2 sequences are MNHNS and SASEGT. V lost 2 bases and J lost 8, with 7 bases in between. This CDR3 is 12 amino acids long. CDR3 sequence (DNA): TGTGCCAGCAGTGAACAGGGTTATGAGCAGTTCTTC. This codes for CASSEQGYEQFF.

The chain has TRBV7-2 and TRBJ2-1; D call uncertain. Per germline, CDR1 SGHTA and CDR2 FQGNSA. V dropped 2 bases and J dropped 7 bases, with 18 bases sitting between them. The CDR3 has 16 amino acids. CDR3 in amino acids: CASSLYVEPTGNEQFF. The DNA of the CDR3 is TGTGCCAGCAGCTTATATGTGGAACCTACCGGGAATGAGCAGTTCTTC.

This clonotype was recorded many times. This chain links TRBV2 with TRBJ2-7, with 13 bases that match TRBD2. Germline assignment: CDR1 SNHLY and CDR2 FYNNEI. Unmatched junction bases numbered 5, after V lost 6 bases and J lost 3 bases. This CDR3 is built from 15 residues. The CDR3 sequence is CASRVGLAGIYEQYF. The CDR3 bases are TGTGCCAGCAGAGTGGGACTAGCGGGAATCTACGAGCAGTACTTC.